Presented here are 16 T cell receptor beta chains from one specimen sequenced in a study of blood T cell repertoires in COVID-19 (dated by TCRdb to 2019 to 2021). The library came from the immunoSEQ multiplex PCR assay. The table was pulled from immuneACCESS by TCRdb, which kept in-frame rearrangements only. Such tables lose some clones; where checked, under half of the loss comes from unresolved V genes, and the rest has no known cause. Here the sample has approximately 450,000 clones; roughly 90% occur a single time. The top ten clones comprise more than 4% of the sample. Sequenced: peripheral blood. The receptors were sampled from a woman in her 30s with acute or convalescent COVID-19.

Comments on this clone: The junction does not match germline at one end; this may be a read error. The rearrangement uses TRBV5-4 and TRBJ2-1; 10 nucleotides line up with TRBD2. CDR1 SGHNT and CDR2 YYREEE come from the germline V gene (reference sequence). CDR3 length equals 15 residues. The CDR3 nucleotides are TGTGCCAGCAGCCGGACTAGCGGCTCCAACAATGAGCAGTTCTTC. Its translation is CASSRTSGSNNEQFF.

Comment on this clone: Other DNA sequences from this sample encode an identical CDR3 as well. The chain couples TRBV11-2 to TRBJ2-5; D is unclear. Deletions cut 4 bases from V and 2 bases from J, with 2 bases between. The CDR3 sequence is 11 residues long. Germline V CDR1 and CDR2: SGHAT, FQNNGV. The chain's CDR3 is CASSSQETQYF. The CDR3 DNA reads TGTGCCAGCAGCTCGCAAGAGACCCAGTACTTC.

This clone has just a few counts. The chain recombines TRBV6-6 with TRBJ2-7; 10 nucleotides match TRBD1. From germline, CDR1 is MNHNY and CDR2 SVGAGI (reference sequence). This CDR3 contains 14 residues. V lost 6 bases, J lost 1 base, and 3 bases stayed unmatched. The CDR3 DNA is TGTGCCAGCAGGACAGGGGGCAGGTCCTACGAGCAGTACTTC. Translating it yields CASRTGGRSYEQYF.

Only one count was recorded for this clone. This rearrangement joins TRBV25-1 to TRBJ1-6; no definite D call. The V gene's germline CDR1 is MGHDK and CDR2 SYGVNS. The CDR3 has 15 residues. Deletions cut 4 bases from V and 7 bases from J, with 14 bases between. CDR3 nucleotide sequence: TGTGCCAGCAGTGGCAGTCCCTCCGGGAATTCACCCCTCCACTTT. Residues: CASSGSPSGNSPLHF.

The CDR3 reads CASFGGVGGNTIYF. CDR3 nucleotides: TGTGCCAGCTTCGGGGGAGTAGGCGGAAACACCATATATTTT. The chain recombines TRBV11-2 with TRBJ1-3; TRBD1 might be the D (5 bases). The ends were cut back, 8 bases at V and 4 bases at J, with 15 bases in the middle. The germline V gene encodes CDR1 SGHAT and CDR2 FQNNGV. The CDR3 sequence is 14 residues long.

This clone was detected once. The gene calls are TRBV28 and TRBJ1-4; possibly TRBD1 for D (5 bases). The CDR3 runs to 15 residues. Germline lookup yields CDR1 MDHEN and CDR2 SYDVKM. Trimming took 1 base from V and 7 from J, leaving 13 bases between them. The CDR3 loop is CASSLLGRDSEKLFF. DNA of the CDR3: TGTGCCAGCAGTTTATTGGGCAGGGATAGTGAAAAACTGTTTTTT.

The chain's CDR3 is CASSQHPRDSRGYTF. The CDR3 DNA follows: TGCGCCAGCAGCCAACACCCTCGGGACAGCAGGGGCTACACCTTC. The V gene is TRBV5-1, the J gene TRBJ1-2, with TRBD1 matching over 7 bases. V lost 4 bases, J lost 8 bases, and 14 bases stayed unmatched. Germline V lookup: CDR1 SGHRS, CDR2 YFSETQ. The CDR3 is made up of 15 amino acids.

The J gene is TRBJ1-5, the V gene TRBV25-1; tentatively, D is TRBD1 (6 bases). In germline, CDR1 is MGHDK, CDR2 SYGVNS. The CDR3 loop spans 15 amino acids. The V gene lost 3 bases and the J gene lost 1 base, with 10 bases spanning the gap. CDR3 sequence reads: CASSESRGSNQPQHF. CDR3 nucleotides: TGTGCCAGCAGTGAGAGCAGGGGAAGCAATCAGCCCCAGCATTTT. Variable domain in full (rest from reference TRBV25-1 and TRBJ1-5): EADIYQTPRYLVIGTGKKITLECSQTMGHDKMYWYQQDPGMELHLIHYSYGVNSTEKGDLSSESTVSRIRTEHFPLTLESARPSHTSQYLCASSESRGSNQPQHFGDGTRLSIL.

The table lists this clone with a few counts. The chain carries TRBV7-3 and TRBJ1-5, with D perhaps matching TRBD1 (5 bases). Germline lookup yields CDR1 SGHTA and CDR2 FQGTGA. Trimming left V 5 bases short and J 2 bases short, with 13 bases between. The CDR3 spans 15 residues. The CDR3 DNA follows: TGTGCCAGCAGCCTCCTGGGGCCTGGCAATCAGCCCCAGCATTTT. As protein: CASSLLGPGNQPQHF.

V is TRBV19 and J is TRBJ1-4; 8 nucleotides agree with TRBD1. V trimming: 0 bases; J trimming: 0 bases; junction bases outside the gene matches: 3. Germline CDR1 LNHDA, CDR2 SQIVND (reference sequence). The length of the CDR3 is 17 residues. In DNA form, the CDR3 reads TGTGCCAGTAGTATAGATCGCAGGGGGCCAACTAATGAAAAACTGTTTTTT. Its translation: CASSIDRRGPTNEKLFF.

The chain recombines TRBV11-2 with TRBJ2-7; D unresolved. Germline values: CDR1 SGHAT, CDR2 FQNNGV. V dropped 1 base and J dropped 2 bases, with 6 bases sitting between them. The CDR3 runs 13 residues. CDR3 DNA: TGTGCCAGCAGCTTAGGTCTCCCCTACGAGCAGTACTTC. Its protein is CASSLGLPYEQYF.

This clone was recorded a few times. The chain has TRBV3-1 (or the pseudogene TRBV3-2) and TRBJ2-7; no reliable D call. Trimming cost V 2 bases and J 7 bases, with 9 bases left between them. CDR3 size: 12 residues. CDR1 and CDR2 from the germline V gene are LGHDT and YNNKEL (reference sequence). The chain's CDR3 is CASSQFPREQYF. The CDR3 DNA reads TGTGCCAGCAGCCAATTCCCGAGAGAGCAGTACTTC.

The J gene is TRBJ1-2, the V gene TRBV21-1; the table calls TRBD1, which could not be checked here. TRBV21-1 is termed a pseudogene. This CDR3 has 16 amino acids. Here the CDR3 DNA reads TGTGCCAGCAGCAAAGGGAACAGGGAACGGGGCTATGGCTACACCTTC. Protein sequence: CASSKGNRERGYGYTF.

The chain combines TRBV7-2 with TRBJ2-1; D not resolved. V lost 5 bases to trimming and J lost 9 bases, with 14 bases between them. The CDR3 runs to 13 residues. Looked up from germline, CDR1 is SGHTA and CDR2 is FQGNSA. CDR3 amino acids: CASSLPTLREQFF. CDR3 sequence (DNA): TGTGCCAGCAGCCTCCCCACTCTGCGTGAGCAGTTCTTC.

This clone has more than one count but fewer than ten. The J gene is TRBJ1-1, the V gene TRBV7-2; a weak D match, TRBD1 (6 bases). The V and J ends lost 0 bases and 8 bases respectively, with 10 bases between them. Germline CDR1 SGHTA, CDR2 FQGNSA. The CDR3 totals 13 residues. The CDR3 region is CASSLASGGEAFF. The CDR3 DNA follows: TGTGCCAGCAGCTTAGCGTCTGGGGGCGAAGCTTTCTTT.

CDR3 protein: CASSISGWGNYGYTF. The CDR3 DNA reads TGTGCCAGTAGTATATCGGGGTGGGGTAACTATGGCTACACCTTC. V usage is TRBV19 and J usage is TRBJ1-2; unclear D gene. CDR3 length equals 15 residues. The germline V gene has CDR1 LNHDA and CDR2 SQIVND (reference sequence). Between the trimmed V and J ends, which lost 2 bases and 1 base, there was a span of 11 bases.